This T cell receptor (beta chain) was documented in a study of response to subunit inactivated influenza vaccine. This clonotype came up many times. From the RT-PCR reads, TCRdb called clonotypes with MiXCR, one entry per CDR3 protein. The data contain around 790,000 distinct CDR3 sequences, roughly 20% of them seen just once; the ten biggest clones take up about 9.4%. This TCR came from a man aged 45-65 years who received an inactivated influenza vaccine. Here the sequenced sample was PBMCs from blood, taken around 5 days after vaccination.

The CDR3 DNA follows: TGTGCCAGCAGCTTAAACTCGGCTGGTGAGCAGTTCTTC. Its translation: CASSLNSAGEQFF. The chain is built from TRBV7-2 and TRBJ2-1, with D uncertain. Trimming cost V 2 bases and J 9 bases, with 11 bases left between them. The V gene's germline CDR1 is SGHTA and CDR2 FQGNSA. CDR3 length equals 13 residues.